A few counts support the clone carrying this T cell receptor (beta chain). Antigen unknown. Germline assignment: CDR1 LNHNV and CDR2 YYDKDF (reference sequence). This CDR3 is built from 14 residues. The germline V and J ends were trimmed by 0 bases and 4 bases, with 9 bases remaining between them. This specimen belongs to a study of cytomegalovirus exposure and HLA in healthy donors. Study-level results: In all likelihood, a cluster of highly shared sequence variants was a sequencing artifact.

With 60 Vbeta and 13 Jbeta primers, the PCR was carried out. Repertoires were generated with immunoSEQ multiplex PCR, while TCRdb's copy carries only in-frame clones and drops some. The table has tens of thousands of clones, approximately 80% seen once; the top ten hold approximately 7%. The sequenced material came from PBMCs. The chain joins TRBV15 to TRBJ2-5; D is perhaps TRBD1 (6 bases). The TCR sequence derives from a man between 60 and 75 years old in good health and CMV-seronegative. The CDR3 spells CATSRDRGSETQYF. Written as DNA, the CDR3 is TGTGCCACCAGCAGAGATAGGGGGTCAGAGACCCAGTACTTC.